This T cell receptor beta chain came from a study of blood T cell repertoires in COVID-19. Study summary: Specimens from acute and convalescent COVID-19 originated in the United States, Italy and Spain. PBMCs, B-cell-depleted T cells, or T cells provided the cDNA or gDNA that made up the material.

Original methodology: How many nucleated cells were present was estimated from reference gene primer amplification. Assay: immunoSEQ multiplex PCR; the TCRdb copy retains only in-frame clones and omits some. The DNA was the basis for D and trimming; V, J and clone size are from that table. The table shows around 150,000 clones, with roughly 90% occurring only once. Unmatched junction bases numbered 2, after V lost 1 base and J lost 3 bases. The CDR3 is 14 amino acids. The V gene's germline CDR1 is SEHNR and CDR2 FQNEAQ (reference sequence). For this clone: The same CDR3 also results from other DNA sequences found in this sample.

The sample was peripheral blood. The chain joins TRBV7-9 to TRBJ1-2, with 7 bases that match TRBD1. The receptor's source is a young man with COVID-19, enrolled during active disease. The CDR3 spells CASSLVGGDYGYTF. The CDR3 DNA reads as TGTGCCAGCAGCTTAGTAGGGGGCGACTATGGCTACACCTTC.